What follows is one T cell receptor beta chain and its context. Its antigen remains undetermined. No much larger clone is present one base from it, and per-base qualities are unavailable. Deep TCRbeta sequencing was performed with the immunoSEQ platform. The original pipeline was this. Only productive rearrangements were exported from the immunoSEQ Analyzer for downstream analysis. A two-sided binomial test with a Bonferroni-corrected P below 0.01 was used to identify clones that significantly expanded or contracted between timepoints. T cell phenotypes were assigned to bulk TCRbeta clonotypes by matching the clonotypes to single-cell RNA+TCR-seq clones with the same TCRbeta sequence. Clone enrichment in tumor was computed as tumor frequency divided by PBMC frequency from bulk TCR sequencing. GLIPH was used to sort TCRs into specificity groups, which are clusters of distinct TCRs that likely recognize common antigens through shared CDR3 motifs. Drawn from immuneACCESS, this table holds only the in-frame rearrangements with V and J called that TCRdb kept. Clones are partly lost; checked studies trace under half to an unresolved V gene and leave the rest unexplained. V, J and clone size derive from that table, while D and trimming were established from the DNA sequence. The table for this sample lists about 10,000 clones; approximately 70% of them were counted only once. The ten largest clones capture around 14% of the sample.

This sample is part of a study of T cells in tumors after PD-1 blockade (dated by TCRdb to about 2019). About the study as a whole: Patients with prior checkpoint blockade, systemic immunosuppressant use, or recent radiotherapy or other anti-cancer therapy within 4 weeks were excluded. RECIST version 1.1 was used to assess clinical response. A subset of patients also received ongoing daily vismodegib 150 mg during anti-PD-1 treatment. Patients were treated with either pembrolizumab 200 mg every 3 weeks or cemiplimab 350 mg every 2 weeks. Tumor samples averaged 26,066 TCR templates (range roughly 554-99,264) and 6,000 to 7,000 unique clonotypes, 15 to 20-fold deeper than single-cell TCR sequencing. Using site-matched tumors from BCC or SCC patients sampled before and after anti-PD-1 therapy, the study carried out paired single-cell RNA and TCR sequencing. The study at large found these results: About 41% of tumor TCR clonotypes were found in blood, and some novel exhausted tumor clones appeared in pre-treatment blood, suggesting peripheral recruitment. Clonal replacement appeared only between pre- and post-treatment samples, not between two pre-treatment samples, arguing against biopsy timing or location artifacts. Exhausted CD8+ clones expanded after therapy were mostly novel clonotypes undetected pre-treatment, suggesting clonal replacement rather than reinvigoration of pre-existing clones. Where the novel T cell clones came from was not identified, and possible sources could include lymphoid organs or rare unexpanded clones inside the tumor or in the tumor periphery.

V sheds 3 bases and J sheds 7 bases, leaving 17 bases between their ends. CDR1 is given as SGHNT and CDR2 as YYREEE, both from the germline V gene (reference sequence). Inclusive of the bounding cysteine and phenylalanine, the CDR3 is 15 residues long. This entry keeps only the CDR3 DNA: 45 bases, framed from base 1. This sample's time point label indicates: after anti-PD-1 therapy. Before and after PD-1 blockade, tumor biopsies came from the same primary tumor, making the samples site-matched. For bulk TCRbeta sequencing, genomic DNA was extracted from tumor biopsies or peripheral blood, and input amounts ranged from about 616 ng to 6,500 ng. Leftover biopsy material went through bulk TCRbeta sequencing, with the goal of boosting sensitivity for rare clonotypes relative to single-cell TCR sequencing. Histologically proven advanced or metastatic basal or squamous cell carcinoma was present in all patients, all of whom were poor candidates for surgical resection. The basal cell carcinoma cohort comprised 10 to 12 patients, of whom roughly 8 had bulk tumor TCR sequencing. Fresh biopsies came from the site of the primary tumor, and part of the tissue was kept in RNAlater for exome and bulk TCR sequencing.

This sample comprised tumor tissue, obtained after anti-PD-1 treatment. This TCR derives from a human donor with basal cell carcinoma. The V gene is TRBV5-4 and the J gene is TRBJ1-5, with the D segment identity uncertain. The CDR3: CASSSRPWKEQPQHF. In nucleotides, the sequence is TGTGCCAGCAGCTCCAGGCCTTGGAAGGAACAGCCCCAGCATTTT.